Below are 23 T cell receptor beta chains sequenced from a single sample in a study of OX40 agonist ivuxolimab in advanced cancers. TCRdb keeps only in-frame clones here, not all; method: immunoSEQ multiplex PCR. The sample lists about 72,000 clones, about 90% seen once, with around 6.3% in the top ten. Sequenced material: CD4+ or CD8+ T cells sorted from blood, taken in a trial of the OX40 agonist ivuxolimab. The receptors come from an adult with an advanced solid tumor such as melanoma, head and neck, liver or kidney cancer.

This chain joins TRBV7-6 and TRBJ1-2; D remains unclear. The CDR3 length is 16 residues. V was cut by 5 bases and J by 8 bases, with 24 bases left in between. Germline V gene lookup returns CDR1 SGHVS and CDR2 FNYEAQ. The CDR3 spells CASSPVLLGTSGGYTF. DNA for the CDR3: TGTGCCAGCAGCCCCGTCCTTTTGGGCACTTCTGGGGGCTACACCTTC.

The V and J genes are TRBV5-5 and TRBJ2-7, with unresolved D. CDR1 SGHKS and CDR2 YYEKEE come from the germline V gene (reference sequence). CDR3 size: 14 residues. Trimming took 2 bases from V and 2 from J, leaving 11 bases between them. The CDR3 sequence: CASSFGSETYEQYF. In DNA form, the CDR3 reads TGTGCCAGCAGCTTTGGCAGCGAAACCTACGAGCAGTACTTC.

This clone appeared a few times. The V gene is TRBV15, the J gene TRBJ1-1; the D gene is possibly TRBD1 (5 bases). Looked up from germline, CDR1 is LNHNV and CDR2 is YYDKDF (reference sequence). CDR3 length: 13 amino acids. Trimming took 9 bases from V and 5 from J, leaving 16 bases between them. CDR3 nucleotide sequence: TGTGCCACTCGCACGGGGGATCGTACTGAAGCTTTCTTT. As protein: CATRTGDRTEAFF.

The chain employs TRBV5-1 and TRBJ2-1; tentative D call: TRBD2 (5 bases). V was cut by 4 bases and J by 8 bases, with 13 bases left in between. CDR1 and CDR2 (germline): SGHRS, YFSETQ. The CDR3 has 13 amino acids. The CDR3 spells CASSRIGGDEQFF. The CDR3 DNA reads TGCGCCAGCAGCAGAATCGGAGGAGATGAGCAGTTCTTC.

The chain has TRBV6-5 and TRBJ1-5; D is unresolved. Trimming stripped 4 bases from V and 1 base from J, with 11 bases between. The CDR3 loop spans 15 amino acids. Germline values: CDR1 MNHEY, CDR2 SVGAGI. CDR3 loop: CASSSIAGSNQPQHF. DNA for the CDR3: TGTGCCAGCAGTTCAATAGCGGGGAGCAATCAGCCCCAGCATTTT.

The chain uses TRBV5-1 and TRBJ2-1; 8 bases line up with TRBD2. Germline V lookup: CDR1 SGHRS, CDR2 YFSETQ. The CDR3 has 15 amino acids. V was clipped by 1 base and J by 4 bases; unmatched bases: 4. The CDR3 is CASSLPGTRYNEQFF. The CDR3 DNA follows: TGCGCCAGCAGCTTGCCCGGGACTAGATACAATGAGCAGTTCTTC. Combining the CDR3 with reference TRBV5-1 and TRBJ2-1 gives the whole variable domain KAGVTQTPRYLIKTRGQQVTLSCSPISGHRSVSWYQQTPGQGLQFLFEYFSETQRNKGNFPGRFSGRQFSNSRSEMNVSTLELGDSALYLCASSLPGTRYNEQFFGPGTRLTVL.

The chain recombines TRBV5-6 with TRBJ2-3, with TRBD2 matching 11 bases. Germline V lookup: CDR1 SGHDT, CDR2 YYEEEE. The J segment lost 4 bases and the V segment lost 3 bases, leaving 10 bases of the junction unmatched. This CDR3 is built from 17 residues. The CDR3 spells CASSSGTSGRAADTQYF. DNA of the CDR3: TGTGCCAGCAGCTCCGGGACTAGCGGAAGAGCGGCAGATACGCAGTATTTT.

This clone has a handful of counts. The gene calls are TRBV7-9 and TRBJ1-1, with D possibly TRBD1 on 5 matching bases. V was clipped by 5 bases and J by 8 bases, with 12 bases between them. The CDR3 extends over 12 amino acids. The V gene's germline CDR1 is SEHNR and CDR2 FQNEAQ (reference sequence). CDR3 loop: CASSDRRDEAFF. DNA for the CDR3: TGTGCCAGCAGCGATAGGAGGGACGAAGCTTTCTTT.

This chain joins TRBV7-2 and TRBJ1-2, with unresolved D. CDR3 length: 14 residues. The ends were cut back, 3 bases at V and 2 bases at J, with 10 bases in the middle. Germline V gives CDR1 SGHTA, CDR2 FQGNSA. This CDR3 is CASSLGRTNYGYTF. The CDR3 region has the DNA TGTGCCAGCAGCTTGGGCAGAACAAACTATGGCTACACCTTC.

V gene TRBV13 combines with J gene TRBJ2-5; D may be TRBD1 (6 bases). The CDR3 covers 14 residues. Germline CDR1 and CDR2: PRHDT and FYEKMQ (reference sequence). V was cut by 4 bases and J by 3 bases, with 12 bases left in between. The DNA for the CDR3 is TGTGCCAGCAGCTCGCGACAGGATGAAGAGACCCAGTACTTC. This sequence encodes CASSSRQDEETQYF.

The chain uses TRBV11-1 and TRBJ2-3, with D perhaps TRBD2 (5 bases). Trimming took off 1 base at V and 6 bases at J, with 14 bases between the two ends. The CDR3 is 15 residues long. From germline, CDR1 is SGHAT and CDR2 FQDESV (reference sequence). Here the CDR3 reads CASSLEEDPTDTQYF. CDR3 nucleotide sequence: TGTGCCAGCAGCTTAGAGGAGGACCCGACGGATACGCAGTATTTT.

The chain couples TRBV6-6 to TRBJ2-7, with TRBD1 identical over 11 bases. Per the germline V gene, CDR1 is MNHNY and CDR2 is SVGAGI (reference sequence). The CDR3 loop spans 15 amino acids. Losses at the gene ends were 6 bases for V and 2 bases for J; bases not matched to a gene: 6. The CDR3 DNA sequence: TGTGCCAGCAGAATCGGACAGGGGGCTCCCTACGAGCAGTACTTC. Protein: CASRIGQGAPYEQYF.

The rearrangement uses TRBV7-8 and TRBJ2-3; D not resolved. This CDR3 spans 12 amino acids. In germline, CDR1 is SGHVS, CDR2 FQNEAQ. V dropped 5 bases and J dropped 4 bases, with 7 bases sitting between them. The CDR3 spells CASSPPPDTQYF. CDR3 DNA: TGTGCCAGCAGCCCACCCCCAGATACGCAGTATTTT.

This clone was observed a few times. The chain carries TRBV7-2 and TRBJ1-3; D might be TRBD1 (5 bases). This CDR3 region has 16 residues. Germline-derived CDR1 and CDR2 are SGHTA and FQGNSA. The V end lost 5 bases, the J end lost 2 bases, and 16 bases lay between the germline ends. CDR3 in amino acids: CASSLWGESPGNTIYF. The CDR3 nucleotides read TGTGCCAGCAGCCTTTGGGGGGAGAGTCCTGGAAACACCATATATTTT.

This chain uses TRBV4-2 with TRBJ2-1, with 14 bases matching TRBD2. J lost 4 bases, V lost 0 bases, and 14 bases had no gene match. The germline V gene has CDR1 LGHNA and CDR2 YNFKEQ. The CDR3 is made up of 21 amino acids. CDR3 in DNA: TGTGCCAGCAGCCAAGATGGTGGTGGGACTAGCGGGAGAACGGCTTACAATGAGCAGTTCTTC. It specifies CASSQDGGGTSGRTAYNEQFF.

This chain joins TRBV9 and TRBJ2-3; D is uncertain. This CDR3 contains 14 residues. In germline, CDR1 is SGDLS, CDR2 YYNGEE. Trimming shortened V by 4 bases and J by 6 bases, and 15 bases separated the two germline ends. In DNA, the CDR3 is TGTGCCAGCAGCCTTCCGGGTGGGTTGGATACGCAGTATTTT. It codes for CASSLPGGLDTQYF.

This chain links TRBV5-6 with TRBJ2-5; maybe TRBD1 (5 bases). There are 17 residues in the CDR3. V was pared by 0 bases and J by 0 bases, with 15 bases between. In germline, CDR1 is SGHDT, CDR2 YYEEEE. As DNA, the CDR3 is TGTGCCAGCAGCTTGGCCAACCAGGGAAAGTACCAAGAGACCCAGTACTTC. It encodes CASSLANQGKYQETQYF. Drawing the rest from reference TRBV5-6 and TRBJ2-5, the complete variable domain is DAGVTQSPTHLIKTRGQQVTLRCSPKSGHDTVSWYQQALGQGPQFIFQYYEEEERQRGNFPDRFSGHQFPNYSSELNVNALLLGDSALYLCASSLANQGKYQETQYFGPGTRLLVL.

This chain links TRBV4-2 with TRBJ2-7, with 10 nucleotides matching TRBD1. This CDR3 is 16 amino acids long. After removal of 0 bases from V and 2 bases from J, the junction contained 4 bases not matched to a gene. CDR1 and CDR2 (germline): LGHNA, YNFKEQ. CDR3 bases: TGTGCCAGCAGCCAAGAAGGGACAGGGGCGGCCTACGAGCAGTACTTC. Its protein is CASSQEGTGAAYEQYF.

In its sample, this clone was seen once. This chain joins TRBV11-2 and TRBJ2-7; D uncertain. The CDR3 extends over 14 amino acids. V was cut by 1 base and J by 2 bases, with 9 bases left in between. Germline values: CDR1 SGHAT, CDR2 FQNNGV. This CDR3 is CASSLVRNTYEQYF. The CDR3, as DNA: TGTGCCAGCAGCTTAGTACGGAATACCTACGAGCAGTACTTC. Drawing the rest from reference TRBV11-2 and TRBJ2-7, the complete variable domain is EAGVAQSPRYKIIEKRQSVAFWCNPISGHATLYWYQQILGQGPKLLIQFQNNGVVDDSQLPKDRFSAERLKGVDSTLKIQPAKLEDSAVYLCASSLVRNTYEQYFGPGTRLTVT.

A single count supports this clone. The rearrangement uses TRBV19 and TRBJ1-2, with TRBD1 matching 7 bases. Losses at the gene ends were 3 bases for V and 3 bases for J; bases not matched to a gene: 7. The CDR3 runs 15 residues. Germline assignment: CDR1 LNHDA and CDR2 SQIVND (reference sequence). CDR3 residues: CASSIEEGADYGYTF. The CDR3 DNA follows: TGTGCCAGTAGTATTGAGGAGGGGGCGGACTATGGCTACACCTTC. The variable domain in full, with the rest retrieved from reference TRBV19 and TRBJ1-2, is DGGITQSPKYLFRKEGQNVTLSCEQNLNHDAMYWYRQDPGQGLRLIYYSQIVNDFQKGDIAEGYSVSREKKESFPLTVTSAQKNPTAFYLCASSIEEGADYGYTFGSGTRLTVV.

The gene calls are TRBV4-3 and TRBJ2-3, with TRBD2 identical over 9 bases. The V and J ends lost 0 bases and 0 bases, in that order; junction bases with no gene match: 10. Germline CDR1 LGHNA, CDR2 YSLEER. The CDR3 has 19 amino acids. Here the CDR3 reads CASSQDSLAGRLSTDTQYF. In nucleotides, the CDR3 is TGCGCCAGCAGCCAAGATTCCCTAGCGGGGAGACTGAGCACAGATACGCAGTATTTT.

This chain connects TRBV7-9 to TRBJ1-1; the D is unclear. The CDR3 is 13 amino acids. V was trimmed by 5 bases and J by 5 bases, leaving 12 bases between them. Germline CDR1 reads SEHNR; CDR2 reads FQNEAQ (reference sequence). The CDR3 loop is CASSPWERTEAFF. The CDR3, as DNA: TGTGCCAGCAGCCCCTGGGAAAGAACTGAAGCTTTCTTT.

The chain joins TRBV6-4 to TRBJ2-7, with D perhaps TRBD1 (6 bases). Trimming took off 6 bases at V and 6 bases at J, with 15 bases between the two ends. The germline gives CDR1 MRHNA, CDR2 SNTAGT. The CDR3 is 13 amino acids. The CDR3: CASSPQGFVEQYF. The DNA for the CDR3 is TGTGCCAGCAGCCCACAGGGTTTCGTCGAGCAGTACTTC.